This TCR beta chain is from a study of identical twins. The CDR3 has 15 residues. V dropped 3 bases and J dropped 0; count of bases not matched to a gene: 5. Germline V gives CDR1 DFQATT, CDR2 SNEGSKA (reference sequence). This clonotype was counted only a few times. TCRdb fed the 5' RACE reads into MiXCR, producing one record per CDR3 protein. The profile shows about 530,000 distinct CDR3 sequences, around 20% of them singletons. The data were also submitted as part of a second study, on yellow fever vaccine responses in identical twins.

Sequenced material: CD4+ T cells sorted from blood. The chain has TRBV20-1 and TRBJ1-1, with 9 bases identical to TRBD1. The TCR sequence derives from a woman aged 18-30 years in good health. The CDR3 spells CSARDRGIMNTEAFF. CDR3 DNA sequence: TGCAGTGCTAGGGACAGGGGAATCATGAACACTGAAGCTTTCTTT.